Each of the 32 T cell receptor beta chains below was sequenced from the same sample in a study of T cell repertoires in urothelial bladder cancer. Sequencing used immunoSEQ multiplex PCR; TCRdb keeps in-frame clones, though not all of them. Among around 11,000 clones, about two thirds were seen once, and the ten largest hold 6% to 8%. Sequenced: tumor-infiltrating cells from bladder cancer. Receptors were obtained from a human donor with a benign inflammatory bladder lesion.

The rearrangement joins TRBV30 to TRBJ2-5; D not resolved. This CDR3 has 12 residues. Germline V lookup: CDR1 GTSNPN, CDR2 SVGIG (reference sequence). The V end was cut by 3 bases, the J end by 5 bases, with 10 bases between. CDR3 nucleotide sequence: TGTGCCTGGAGCGGGTTTGGGGAGACCCAGTACTTC. Translating it yields CAWSGFGETQYF.

The CDR3 loop is CASTPRGASGVHEQYF. The CDR3 DNA sequence: TGTGCCAGCACTCCTCGGGGGGCTAGCGGGGTCCACGAGCAGTACTTC. This chain joins TRBV2 and TRBJ2-7; 9 positions agree with TRBD2. Trimming cost V 7 bases and J 5 bases; bases outside gene matches: 15. CDR3 length: 16 amino acids. Per germline, CDR1 SNHLY and CDR2 FYNNEI.

The genes are TRBV11-1 and TRBJ1-3; TRBD1 is a possible D gene (5 bases). The CDR3 has 15 amino acids. CDR1 and CDR2 from the germline V gene are SGHAT and FQDESV (reference sequence). V shed 5 bases and J shed 3 bases, with 14 bases lying between them. The CDR3 nucleotides read TGTGCCAGCAGCATACCTGGGACCAGTGGAAACACCATATATTTT. Amino acids: CASSIPGTSGNTIYF.

The rearrangement joins TRBV7-9 to TRBJ2-2; a weak D match, TRBD2 (5 bases). CDR3 size: 16 residues. The V end was cut by 5 bases, the J end by 0 bases, with 13 bases between. CDR1 SEHNR and CDR2 FQNEAQ come from the germline V gene (reference sequence). The CDR3, as DNA: TGTGCCAGCAGCCGACTAAGTAGATCGAACACCGGGGAGCTGTTTTTT. This translates into CASSRLSRSNTGELFF.

The chain joins TRBV4-1 to TRBJ1-5; D might be TRBD1 (5 bases). V was trimmed by 4 bases and J by 3 bases, leaving 13 bases between them. Germline CDR1 reads MGHRA; CDR2 reads YSYEKL. The CDR3 runs to 15 residues. As DNA, the CDR3 is TGCGCCAGCAGCCTGGGACCGATGCTCAATCAGCCCCAGCATTTT. As protein: CASSLGPMLNQPQHF.

This clone has a single count. V is TRBV27 and J is TRBJ2-3; TRBD2 matches at 7 bases. V dropped 3 bases and J dropped 1; count of bases not matched to a gene: 7. CDR3 length equals 16 residues. Germline values: CDR1 MNHEY, CDR2 SMNVEV (reference sequence). The CDR3 bases are TGTGCCAGCAGTTTGGGAAGCGGGGCCGGCACAGATACGCAGTATTTT. As protein: CASSLGSGAGTDTQYF.

Relative to its sample, this clone is medium-sized. V is TRBV29-1 and J is TRBJ1-1; possible D gene TRBD1, 6 bases. Germline CDR1 is SQVTM and CDR2 is ANQGSEA. CDR3 size: 12 residues. The V gene lost 7 bases and the J gene lost 4 bases, with 13 bases spanning the gap. CDR3 bases: TGCAGCGGTAGGGGAGGGGGCACTGAAGCTTTCTTT. This encodes CSGRGGGTEAFF.

V usage is TRBV7-2 and J usage is TRBJ1-3; D gene ambiguous. The CDR3 contains 12 residues. V shed 5 bases and J shed 5 bases, with 7 bases lying between them. Per germline, CDR1 SGHTA and CDR2 FQGNSA. CDR3 amino acids: CASSPSRNTIYF. The CDR3 DNA reads as TGTGCCAGCAGCCCAAGTAGAAACACCATATATTTT.

This clone has just a few counts. The chain carries TRBV7-9 and TRBJ1-4; 7 bases line up with TRBD1. Trimming at V came to 1 base and at J to 4 bases, leaving 3 bases not matched to a gene. From germline, CDR1 is SEHNR and CDR2 FQNEAQ (reference sequence). The CDR3 is 15 amino acids. The DNA for the CDR3 is TGTGCCAGCAGCTTAGAGGGGGCACGTAATGAAAAACTGTTTTTT. It specifies CASSLEGARNEKLFF.

The genes are TRBV2 and TRBJ2-1, with D perhaps matching TRBD2 (7 bases). This CDR3 is built from 15 residues. Germline CDR1 reads SNHLY; CDR2 reads FYNNEI. V was pared by 5 bases and J by 6 bases, with 17 bases between. The CDR3 loop is CASSPRGGLTNEQFF. CDR3 coding DNA: TGTGCCAGCAGTCCAAGGGGGGGACTGACCAATGAGCAGTTCTTC.

The chain recombines TRBV18 with TRBJ2-7; D is unclear. The V and J ends lost 5 bases and 4 bases respectively, with 12 bases between them. Germline values: CDR1 KGHSH, CDR2 LQKENI. The CDR3 is made up of 13 amino acids. The CDR3 protein is CASSTRMAYEQYF. Here the CDR3 DNA reads TGTGCCAGCTCAACGCGAATGGCGTACGAGCAGTACTTC.

The chain couples TRBV11-2 to TRBJ2-3; D remains ambiguous. The CDR3 is 12 residues long. Trimming shortened V by 5 bases and J by 2 bases, and 5 bases separated the two germline ends. Germline CDR1 SGHAT, CDR2 FQNNGV. CDR3: CASSPPTDTQYF. CDR3 bases: TGTGCCAGCAGCCCACCCACAGATACGCAGTATTTT.

The chain uses TRBV14 and TRBJ2-7, with no clear D. The CDR3 loop spans 16 amino acids. V was shortened by 1 base and J by 0 bases, with 13 bases between the two germline ends. Germline V gives CDR1 SGHDN, CDR2 FVKESK. This CDR3 is CASSQVGPIFSYEQYF. The CDR3, as DNA: TGTGCCAGCAGCCAAGTCGGGCCGATCTTCTCCTACGAGCAGTACTTC.

This clone appeared a few times. The rearrangement uses TRBV7-7 and TRBJ1-3; TRBD1 is a possible D gene (6 bases). V dropped 5 bases and J dropped 2 bases, with 10 bases sitting between them. From germline, CDR1 is SSHAT and CDR2 FNYEAQ (reference sequence). The CDR3 contains 14 residues. For the CDR3, the DNA is TGTGCCAGCAGCCAAGGGGGGCCTGGAAACACCATATATTTT. Translated, it gives CASSQGGPGNTIYF.

This chain uses TRBV19 with TRBJ2-2, with D hard to call. The germline V and J ends were trimmed by 2 bases and 9 bases, with 4 bases remaining between them. The CDR3 is 11 amino acids. Per the germline V gene, CDR1 is LNHDA and CDR2 is SQIVND (reference sequence). CDR3 DNA: TGTGCCAGTAGTATACACCGGGAGCTGTTTTTT. Translated: CASSIHRELFF.

This rearrangement joins TRBV23-1 to TRBJ2-1; TRBD2 matches at 7 bases. TRBV23-1 is an ORF for which the function is uncertain. This CDR3 comprises 16 residues. The ends lost 8 bases at V and 4 bases at J; junction bases unmatched: 14. The CDR3 region has the DNA TGCGCCAGCCGCGATTTCGTACTAGCGAGGTACAATGAGCAGTTCTTC. Translated: CASRDFVLARYNEQFF.

This clone was observed a handful of times. The V call is TRBV14, the J call TRBJ2-1, with 15 bases fitting TRBD2. The germline V gene has CDR1 SGHDN and CDR2 FVKESK. The CDR3 runs to 18 residues. The J segment lost 6 bases and the V segment lost 4 bases, leaving 10 bases of the junction unmatched. The chain's CDR3 is CASSPLPGLAGGGNEQFF. The CDR3 DNA follows: TGTGCCAGCAGCCCTCTACCGGGACTAGCGGGGGGCGGCAATGAGCAGTTCTTC.

This clone was recorded a few times. The chain uses TRBV7-6 and TRBJ1-2, with 7 positions matching TRBD1. The germline gives CDR1 SGHVS, CDR2 FNYEAQ. The CDR3 has 13 residues. V gave up 3 bases and J gave up 6 bases; unmatched junction bases: 4. The CDR3 DNA reads TGTGCCAGCAGCTTGGGACAGAACGATGGCTACACCTTC. Protein product: CASSLGQNDGYTF.

This clone is a singleton in its sample. The chain links TRBV5-1 to TRBJ2-3; no reliable D call. Deletions cut 0 bases from V and 3 bases from J, with 8 bases between. The CDR3 consists of 14 residues. The germline CDR1 and CDR2 sequences are SGHRS and YFSETQ. DNA for the CDR3: TGCGCCAGCAGCTTGGATGGCCAGACAGATACGCAGTATTTT. As protein: CASSLDGQTDTQYF.

This clone showed up just a few times. V and J are TRBV19 and TRBJ1-6; tentatively, D is TRBD1 (6 bases). V was cut by 11 bases and J by 12 bases, with 17 bases left in between. The CDR3 sequence is 12 residues long. Germline loops: CDR1 LNHDA, CDR2 SQIVND (reference sequence). CDR3 in amino acids: CACRDNYGPLHF. In DNA, the CDR3 is TGTGCCTGCCGGGACAACTACGGACCCCTCCACTTT.

The chain couples TRBV6-6 to TRBJ2-3; D is ambiguous. V was trimmed by 2 bases and J by 1 base, leaving 7 bases between them. The CDR3 sequence is 14 residues long. From germline, CDR1 is MNHNY and CDR2 SVGAGI (reference sequence). The CDR3 sequence: CASSYLGRTDTQYF. CDR3 in DNA: TGTGCCAGCAGTTACCTCGGGCGCACAGATACGCAGTATTTT.

This chain connects TRBV12-5 to TRBJ1-5; the D gene is possibly TRBD1 (5 bases). CDR3 size: 16 residues. V was clipped by 5 bases and J by 4 bases, with 18 bases between them. Germline-derived CDR1 and CDR2 are LGHNT and FRNRAP. Here the CDR3 reads CASGPGGGMGNQPQHF. The CDR3 DNA is TGTGCTAGTGGTCCCGGGGGGGGGATGGGGAATCAGCCCCAGCATTTT.

By sample fraction, this clone is medium-sized (0.01 to 0.1%). The chain has TRBV7-2 and TRBJ2-7, with D maybe TRBD2 (6 bases). With 2 bases removed from V and 6 bases from J, the gap between germline ends came to 14 bases. The germline gives CDR1 SGHTA, CDR2 FQGNSA. The CDR3 consists of 14 residues. The CDR3 protein is CASSLTGAGGEQYF. The CDR3 bases are TGTGCCAGCAGCTTAACCGGGGCCGGGGGCGAGCAGTACTTC.

This clone is judged medium-sized. The chain employs TRBV7-7 and TRBJ1-1; D gene ambiguous. The V gene's germline CDR1 is SSHAT and CDR2 FNYEAQ (reference sequence). The CDR3 has 14 residues. Trimming cost V 5 bases and J 0 bases, with 10 bases left between them. The CDR3 DNA follows: TGTGCCAGCAGCCCCCTGGGCATGAACACTGAAGCTTTCTTT. It specifies CASSPLGMNTEAFF.

The rearrangement joins TRBV6-6 to TRBJ2-2, with D possibly called TRBD1 or TRBD2 (6 bases each). Trimming pared 6 bases from V and 7 bases from J, leaving 15 bases between. The CDR3 is 14 residues long. Germline CDR1 MNHNY, CDR2 SVGAGI (reference sequence). CDR3 nucleotides: TGTGCCAGCAGGCCCCGGGGGCGGGTCGGGGAGCTGTTTTTT. It yields the protein CASRPRGRVGELFF.

This chain connects TRBV7-2 to TRBJ2-7; 11 bases agree with TRBD1. The CDR3 extends over 14 amino acids. V was clipped by 6 bases and J by 2 bases; unmatched bases: 3. Germline V gene lookup returns CDR1 SGHTA and CDR2 FQGNSA. The CDR3 coding sequence is TGTGCCAGCAGGTTGGGACAGGGGGCCTACGAGCAGTACTTC. It specifies CASRLGQGAYEQYF.

This clone was picked up one time. The CDR3 nucleotides are TGTGCCAGAAGCTTGAGTCCGGGACAGGGGGCAAACACTGAAGCTTTCTTT. Amino acids: CARSLSPGQGANTEAFF. The gene calls are TRBV5-3 and TRBJ1-1; 12 nucleotides match TRBD1. TRBV5-3 is treated as an ORF (open reading frame) with a function not yet certain. There are 17 residues in the CDR3. The trim removed 1 base at V and 2 bases at J, leaving 6 bases unmatched.

This clone was seen a single time. The CDR3 coding sequence is TGCGCCAGCAGCCGGCATTCGCAAGGACAGGACAACGAGCAGTACTTC. Translating gives CASSRHSQGQDNEQYF. The genes are TRBV5-1 and TRBJ2-7, with TRBD1 identical over 7 bases. Germline V gene sequence: CDR1 SGHRS, CDR2 YFSETQ. V was clipped by 4 bases and J by 5 bases; unmatched bases: 15. This CDR3 is 16 amino acids long.

V is TRBV18 and J is TRBJ1-5; D might be TRBD1 (6 bases). CDR1 is KGHSH and CDR2 is LQKENI in the germline V gene. The CDR3 length is 14 residues. Trimming took 2 bases from V and 6 from J, leaving 11 bases between them. CDR3 nucleotides: TGTGCCAGCTCACCAGGGGGGGCGGCTCAGCCCCAGCATTTT. Protein: CASSPGGAAQPQHF. Together with reference TRBV18 and TRBJ1-5, the CDR3 gives the full variable domain: NAGVMQNPRHLVRRRGQEARLRCSPMKGHSHVYWYRQLPEEGLKFMVYLQKENIIDESGMPKERFSAEFPKEGPSILRIQQVVRGDSAAYFCASSPGGAAQPQHFGDGTRLSIL.

The gene calls are TRBV5-6 and TRBJ1-2; D remains ambiguous. The CDR3 length is 13 residues. The germline V and J ends were trimmed by 5 bases and 2 bases, with 10 bases remaining between them. Germline V gene data show CDR1 as SGHDT and CDR2 as YYEEEE. The CDR3, as DNA: TGTGCCAGCAGTAAGGAGAGGAACTATGGCTACACCTTC. Protein: CASSKERNYGYTF.

The chain carries TRBV12-5 and TRBJ2-3; D is possibly TRBD1 (6 bases). The germline V and J ends were trimmed by 0 bases and 1 base, with 8 bases remaining between them. The CDR3 length is 15 residues. Germline CDR1 LGHNT, CDR2 FRNRAP. CDR3 nucleotide sequence: TGTGCTAGTGGTTTGGTTGCAGGGGGCACAGATACGCAGTATTTT. Translated: CASGLVAGGTDTQYF.

The V and J genes are TRBV6-5 and TRBJ2-3, with 11 bases matching TRBD1. V shed 4 bases, J shed 0 bases, and the junction held 3 bases outside the gene matches. This CDR3 is 16 amino acids long. Germline V CDR1 and CDR2: MNHEY, SVGAGI. In nucleotides, the CDR3 is TGTGCCAGCAGTTCGGACAGGGGGCGAAGCACAGATACGCAGTATTTT. As protein: CASSSDRGRSTDTQYF.